The 18 T cell receptor beta chains presented below share a single source sample, sequenced in a study of liver allograft versus peripheral blood T cells. Study overall: The authors compared T cell receptor repertoires in transplanted livers with those in the peripheral blood of recipients.

TCRdb reanalysed the reads using MiXCR and keeps one entry per CDR3 protein. The table shows roughly 1,800 distinct CDR3 sequences, with around 19% occurring only once. The origin of the receptors is a human patient who had a liver transplant. Some T cells may have originated in the graft donor.

This chain connects TRBV12-3 or TRBV12-4 to TRBJ1-2; 8 positions agree with TRBD1. V lost 6 bases and J lost 8; bases outside the gene matches: 11. The CDR3 contains 14 residues. The CDR3 nucleotides read TGTGCCAGCAGCCACTTTGGACAGGGTGGCGGCTACACCTTC. Amino acids: CASSHFGQGGGYTF.

V is TRBV12-3 or TRBV12-4 and J is TRBJ2-7; the D is unclear. Trimming pared 5 bases from V and 6 bases from J, leaving 17 bases between. The length of the CDR3 is 14 residues. The CDR3 loop is CASSATLTLLEQYF. For the CDR3, the DNA is TGTGCCAGCAGTGCAACCTTAACCCTCCTCGAGCAGTACTTC.

The chain uses TRBV15 and TRBJ1-5; TRBD1 might be the D (5 bases). Germline CDR1 and CDR2: LNHNV and YYDKDF (reference sequence). Deletions cut 5 bases from V and 3 bases from J, with 17 bases between. The CDR3 has 16 residues. The CDR3 DNA follows: TGTGCCACCAGCGGTGGGGGGGTGATTATCAATCAGCCCCAGCATTTT. This sequence encodes CATSGGGVIINQPQHF.

This clonotype was recorded at least ten times. This chain links TRBV27 with TRBJ2-7; D gene uncertain. The V end lost 8 bases, the J end lost 5 bases, and 16 bases lay between the germline ends. The CDR3 is made up of 13 amino acids. Germline-derived CDR1 and CDR2 are MNHEY and SMNVEV (reference sequence). DNA of the CDR3: TGTGCCAGCGGGGTCGCACAGTACCACGAGCAGTACTTC. Amino acid sequence: CASGVAQYHEQYF.

This clonotype was observed many times. The chain uses TRBV19 and TRBJ2-7; TRBD2 might be the D (6 bases). Trimming stripped 3 bases from V and 0 bases from J, with 24 bases between. The CDR3 is 19 amino acids. Germline V lookup: CDR1 LNHDA, CDR2 SQIVND (reference sequence). The CDR3 spells CASSMWGMVREDSSYEQYF. DNA of the CDR3: TGTGCCAGTAGTATGTGGGGTATGGTGCGGGAAGACAGCTCCTACGAGCAGTACTTC.

In its sample, this clonotype ranks as medium-sized. V is TRBV6-6 and J is TRBJ2-1; the match to TRBD2 covers 9 bases. Germline trimming cut 7 bases from V and 4 bases from J; bases unmatched to any gene: 5. This CDR3 is built from 14 residues. In germline, CDR1 is MNHNY, CDR2 SVGAGI (reference sequence). Here the CDR3 DNA reads TGTGCCAGCATCCGACTAGCGGAGTACAATGAGCAGTTCTTC. Its translation: CASIRLAEYNEQFF.

In this sample, this clonotype turned up many times. The chain joins TRBV12-3 or TRBV12-4 to TRBJ1-2; D gene unclear. V was pared by 5 bases and J by 4 bases, with 11 bases between. The CDR3 spans 13 residues. CDR3 sequence: CASSVRGPYGYTF. CDR3 coding DNA: TGTGCCAGCAGTGTACGGGGTCCCTATGGCTACACCTTC.

By proportion, this clonotype is medium-sized. The V and J genes are TRBV6-2 or TRBV6-3 and TRBJ1-2, with 12 bases identical to TRBD1. V trimming: 6 bases; J trimming: 6 bases; junction bases outside the gene matches: 11. The CDR3 has 16 residues. Germline lookup yields CDR1 MNHEY and CDR2 SVGEGT. CDR3 sequence (DNA): TGTGCCAGCAGACAGGGGACAGGGGGCGTCAACGATGGCTACACCTTC. Amino acid sequence: CASRQGTGGVNDGYTF.

The sample holds a few counts of this clonotype. This chain connects TRBV7-9 to TRBJ1-3, with 8 bases matching TRBD1. This CDR3 comprises 15 residues. V gave up 5 bases and J gave up 2 bases; unmatched junction bases: 5. Germline CDR1 and CDR2: SEHNR and FQNEAQ (reference sequence). Here the CDR3 DNA reads TGTGCCAGCAGCCAAGGACAGGGTCCTGGAAACACCATATATTTT. Its translation: CASSQGQGPGNTIYF.

This clonotype is termed medium-sized (0.01 to 0.1%). This chain connects TRBV6-5 to TRBJ1-6; D not certain. The V end was cut by 4 bases, the J end by 6 bases, with 13 bases between. This CDR3 is 15 amino acids long. Germline V gives CDR1 MNHEY, CDR2 SVGAGI. DNA for the CDR3: TGTGCCAGCAGTTCCATCGACGGACTTAATTCACCCCTCCACTTT. Translating it yields CASSSIDGLNSPLHF.

This clonotype turned up a few times. The rearrangement links TRBV27 to TRBJ1-5; D is uncertain. Looked up from germline, CDR1 is MNHEY and CDR2 is SMNVEV (reference sequence). The CDR3 has 12 amino acids. Trimming left V 5 bases short and J 4 bases short, with 6 bases between. The CDR3 bases are TGTGCCAGCAGTAAGCCAAATCAGCCCCAGCATTTT. This codes for CASSKPNQPQHF.

In its sample, this clonotype is medium-sized. V and J are TRBV19 and TRBJ1-5; D is perhaps TRBD1 (5 bases). The CDR3 has 13 amino acids. Between the trimmed V and J ends, which lost 4 bases and 1 base, there was a span of 5 bases. The germline gives CDR1 LNHDA, CDR2 SQIVND (reference sequence). The CDR3 DNA is TGTGCCAGTAGTAGGGACAGCAATCAGCCCCAGCATTTT. Protein product: CASSRDSNQPQHF. The whole variable domain, filled in from reference TRBV19 and TRBJ1-5, reads DGGITQSPKYLFRKEGQNVTLSCEQNLNHDAMYWYRQDPGQGLRLIYYSQIVNDFQKGDIAEGYSVSREKKESFPLTVTSAQKNPTAFYLCASSRDSNQPQHFGDGTRLSIL.

This clonotype appeared once. The CDR3 reads CASSGQRGQPQHF. DNA of the CDR3: TGTGCCAGCAGTGGACAGCGGGGTCAGCCCCAGCATTTT. This chain connects TRBV27 to TRBJ1-5; perhaps TRBD1 as D (6 bases). Trimming stripped 5 bases from V and 6 bases from J, with 11 bases between. In germline, CDR1 is MNHEY, CDR2 SMNVEV (reference sequence). The CDR3 totals 13 residues.

This clonotype came up a few times. The chain links TRBV2 to TRBJ2-7; 8 bases agree with TRBD2. This CDR3 spans 13 amino acids. V gave up 6 bases and J gave up 2 bases; unmatched junction bases: 3. Germline CDR1 reads SNHLY; CDR2 reads FYNNEI. CDR3 residues: CASSEGLAYEQYF. Written as DNA, the CDR3 is TGTGCCAGCAGCGAGGGACTAGCCTACGAGCAGTACTTC.

The V and J genes are TRBV9 and TRBJ2-7, with D tentatively TRBD1 (8 bases). Germline CDR1 and CDR2: SGDLS and YYNGEE. This CDR3 has 16 amino acids. Trimming removed 4 bases from V and 3 bases from J, with 20 bases in between. The CDR3 is CASSTGQGLPVYEQYF. The CDR3 DNA sequence: TGTGCCAGCAGCACCGGACAGGGACTACCTGTCTACGAGCAGTACTTC.

The CDR3 DNA reads as TGCGCCAGCAGTGATTTCGAATATGGCTACACCTTC. Its translation: CASSDFEYGYTF. The rearrangement uses TRBV10-1 and TRBJ1-2; D remains ambiguous. The CDR3 is 12 amino acids. Trimming shortened V by 3 bases and J by 5 bases, and 7 bases separated the two germline ends. Germline CDR1 WNHNN, CDR2 SYGVQD (reference sequence).

By frequency in the sample, this clonotype is large (0.1 to 1%). V gene TRBV5-3 combines with J gene TRBJ1-6, with 10 bases lining up with TRBD1. TRBV5-3 is an open reading frame whose function is uncertain. V shed 4 bases, J shed 3 bases, and the junction held 7 bases outside the gene matches. CDR3 length: 17 amino acids. The DNA for the CDR3 is TGTGCCAGAAGCCCTATGGACAGGGGGTTCTATAATTCACCCCTCCACTTT. It encodes CARSPMDRGFYNSPLHF.

In this sample, this clonotype is medium-sized. This chain connects TRBV5-4 to TRBJ1-2; 9 nucleotides match TRBD1. CDR1 is SGHNT and CDR2 is YYREEE in the germline V gene (reference sequence). V gave up 0 bases and J gave up 7 bases; unmatched junction bases: 16. This CDR3 has 18 residues. The CDR3 DNA reads TGTGCCAGCAGCTTGGGTAAATCGGTTTTGGGACAGGGCGGTGGCTACACCTTC. Translated: CASSLGKSVLGQGGGYTF. Full variable domain (remainder filled in from reference TRBV5-4 and TRBJ1-2): ETGVTQSPTHLIKTRGQQVTLRCSSQSGHNTVSWYQQALGQGPQFIFQYYREEENGRGNFPPRFSGLQFPNYSSELNVNALELDDSALYLCASSLGKSVLGQGGGYTFGSGTRLTVV.